The rows below give T cell receptor beta chains drawn from one sample of a study of cytomegalovirus exposure and HLA in healthy donors. Assay: immunoSEQ multiplex PCR; the TCRdb copy retains only in-frame clones and omits some. The sample table includes some 150,000 clones. Sequencing was carried out using PBMCs. All receptors come from a woman between 18 and 30 years old in good health and CMV-seronegative. CDR3s include the opening cysteine and the closing phenylalanine or tryptophan. The order of the fields is J gene, D gene, V gene, CDR3 protein, CDR3 DNA. A D gene is named only where the DNA matches it firmly.

TRBJ1-2 | - | TRBV5-1 | CASSLSRQESVKGYTF | TGCGCCAGCAGCTTGTCGCGACAGGAGTCGGTAAAAGGCTACACCTTC
TRBJ1-2 | - | TRBV4-1 | CASSQEGTANYGYTF | TGCGCCAGCAGCCAAGAAGGAACAGCTAACTATGGCTACACCTTC
TRBJ2-3 | - | TRBV5-1 | CASSSTFEDTQYF | TGCGCCAGCAGCTCCACTTTCGAAGATACGCAGTATTTT
TRBJ1-1 | - | TRBV27 | CASSLSKQGGTEAFF | TGTGCCAGCAGTTTATCGAAACAGGGTGGGACTGAAGCTTTCTTT
TRBJ2-3 | - | TRBV2 | CASGGGMGPDTQYF | TGTGCCAGCGGAGGCGGGATGGGGCCAGATACGCAGTATTTT
TRBJ2-1 | TRBD1 | TRBV7-3 | CASSLTGQISNNEQFF | TGTGCCAGCAGCTTAACGGGACAGATTTCGAACAATGAGCAGTTCTTC
TRBJ2-1 | TRBD2 | TRBV29-1 | CSVDTSGGYNEQFF | TGCAGCGTGGATACTAGCGGGGGGTACAATGAGCAGTTCTTC
TRBJ1-2 | TRBD1 | TRBV6-5 | CASSSPGQGNYGYTF | TGTGCCAGCAGTTCACCGGGACAGGGGAACTATGGCTACACCTTC
TRBJ2-3 | TRBD2 | TRBV11-1 | CASSFRLAGSTDTQYF | TGTGCCAGCAGCTTCCGGCTAGCGGGAAGCACAGATACGCAGTATTTT
TRBJ2-1 | TRBD2 | TRBV15 | CATRRTSGSPHNEQFF | TGTGCCACCAGACGGACTAGCGGGTCACCCCACAATGAGCAGTTCTTC
TRBJ2-1 | TRBD2 | TRBV6-4 | CASREREWDEQFF | TGTGCCAGCAGGGAGCGGGAGTGGGATGAGCAGTTCTTC